A selection of T cell receptor beta chains follows, all from one sample in a study of beta chain features in type 1 diabetes. Measured with immunoSEQ multiplex PCR; TCRdb has only the in-frame clones, and not every one. The table has hundreds of thousands of clones, around 15% seen once. Sequenced: naive CD4+ T cells from blood. Source of these receptors: a man aged 18 to 29 in good health. Each CDR3 is given with its conserved first and last residue. A D gene is named only where the DNA matches it firmly. Clone size is not always given. Where it is, it says once, few, many or a class for expanded clones.

d_call j_call v_call clone_size cdr3_aa cdr3_nt
NA TRBJ1-2 TRBV5-1 NA CASSLGQARGYTF TGCGCCAGCAGCTTGGGGCAGGCAAGAGGCTACACCTTC
TRBD2 TRBJ2-5 TRBV29-1 few CSVAGREGMETQYF TGCAGCGTTGCCGGCCGGGAGGGTATGGAGACCCAGTACTTC
NA TRBJ1-2 TRBV27 NA CASSSTGLGYTF TGTGCCAGCAGTTCCACAGGGCTCGGCTACACCTTC
TRBD1 TRBJ1-1 TRBV4-2 few CASSLQGANTEAFF TGTGCCAGCAGCCTACAGGGGGCAAACACTGAAGCTTTCTTT
NA TRBJ2-7 TRBV28 NA CASSLDPVYEQYF TGTGCCAGCAGTTTGGACCCCGTCTACGAGCAGTACTTC
NA TRBJ2-3 TRBV9 few CASSVSTGRPDTQYF TGTGCCAGCAGCGTCTCCACAGGGAGACCAGATACGCAGTATTTT
TRBD1 TRBJ2-5 TRBV5-4 NA CASSPGQGFKWETQYF TGTGCCAGCAGCCCGGGACAGGGGTTTAAGTGGGAGACCCAGTACTTC
NA TRBJ2-1 TRBV4-2 few CASSQARIDDNEQFF TGTGCCAGCAGCCAAGCCAGAATTGATGACAATGAGCAGTTCTTC
NA TRBJ1-2 TRBV7-9 few CASSLAGPIGHGYTF TGTGCCAGCAGCTTAGCTGGACCAATTGGGCATGGCTACACCTTC
TRBD1 TRBJ1-5 TRBV18 few CASSPPGQGDYQPQHF TGTGCCAGCTCACCCCCGGGACAGGGGGACTACCAGCCCCAGCATTTT
NA TRBJ1-2 TRBV28 NA CASSLSQVGYTF TGTGCCAGCAGTCTATCCCAGGTCGGCTACACCTTC
TRBD1 TRBJ1-2 TRBV7-9 few CASTAGQGASFPGYTF TGTGCCAGCACCGCGGGACAGGGGGCTTCCTTCCCCGGCTACACCTTC
TRBD1 TRBJ1-2 TRBV28 few CASSSTGERYYGYTF TGTGCCAGCAGTTCGACAGGGGAGCGATACTATGGCTACACCTTC
TRBD1 TRBJ2-1 TRBV11-2 NA CASSLRFWGAGTGGNEQFF TGTGCCAGCAGCTTAAGGTTCTGGGGTGCCGGGACAGGGGGAAATGAGCAGTTCTTC
NA TRBJ1-1 TRBV7-9 NA CASSLVASWGMNTEAFF TGTGCCAGCAGCTTAGTGGCTTCCTGGGGGATGAACACTGAAGCTTTCTTT
NA TRBJ1-4 TRBV29-1 NA CSVARGAEKLFF TGCAGCGTTGCCAGGGGAGCTGAAAAACTGTTTTTT
TRBD1 TRBJ2-7 TRBV7-2 few CASSFGRGHPYEQYF TGTGCCAGCAGCTTTGGCAGGGGGCACCCCTACGAGCAGTACTTC
TRBD2 TRBJ2-7 TRBV9 few CASSLSGGKYEQYF TGTGCCAGCTCACTATCGGGGGGGAAATACGAGCAGTACTTC
TRBD2 TRBJ2-2 TRBV5-1 NA CASSLVLAGNTGELFF TGCGCCAGCAGCTTGGTCCTAGCGGGAAACACCGGGGAGCTGTTTTTT
NA TRBJ1-6 TRBV5-1 few CASSLGAQGDSPLHF TGCGCCAGCAGCTTGGGGGCCCAGGGAGACTCACCCCTCCACTTT
NA TRBJ1-2 TRBV20-1 few CSANRPIGYTF TGCAGTGCTAATCGACCTATTGGCTACACCTTC
NA TRBJ1-1 TRBV14 NA CASSQLRNTEAFF TGTGCCAGCAGCCAACTTAGGAACACTGAAGCTTTCTTT
TRBD2 TRBJ2-7 TRBV30 few CAWSPLLPLTSGPYEQYF TGTGCCTGGAGTCCCCTACTCCCCCTCACTAGCGGACCCTACGAGCAGTACTTC
NA TRBJ2-3 TRBV19 few CASRRVAGTDTQYF TGTGCCAGTAGGAGGGTCGCGGGCACAGATACGCAGTATTTT
NA TRBJ2-5 TRBV4-3 few CASSQEGRVGETQYF TGCGCCAGCAGCCAAGAAGGCAGGGTGGGAGAGACCCAGTACTTC
NA TRBJ1-1 TRBV7-9 NA CASSSTPGFEAFF TGTGCCAGCAGCTCTACCCCAGGGTTTGAAGCTTTCTTT
TRBD2 TRBJ2-1 TRBV4-2 NA CASSQGQRGASYNEQFF TGTGCCAGCAGCCAAGGGCAGCGGGGGGCCTCCTACAATGAGCAGTTCTTC